This is a list of T cell receptor beta chains from one sample in a study of control samples from healthy donors and cancer patients. This table comes from immunoSEQ multiplex PCR, and its TCRdb copy is limited to in-frame clones, with some not included. The profile shows about 190,000 clones, over 80% of them singletons. The sequenced material came from blood. These receptors were obtained from a man in his thirties or forties in good health. The CDR3 runs from the conserved cysteine through the conserved F or W. Each record gives: J gene, clone size, V gene, CDR3 length, CDR3 protein. Clone size is not always given. Where it is, it says once, few, many or a class for expanded clones.

TRBJ1-2	NA	TRBV5-6	16	CASSLIGGQRNYGYTF
TRBJ2-3	NA	TRBV2	15	CATPRGAGRTDTQYF
TRBJ2-3	NA	TRBV4-1	15	CASSQRWTGTDTQYF
TRBJ2-3	NA	TRBV5-1	15	CASSLDVASTDTQYF
TRBJ2-3	NA	TRBV25-1	11	CASSGGDTQYF
TRBJ1-2	once	TRBV6-7	19	CASSYSSQEHAATSYGYTF
TRBJ1-6	NA	TRBV30	14	CAWSRDRGNSPLHF
TRBJ2-5	NA	TRBV11-3	13	CASSLTQLETQYF
TRBJ2-1	NA	TRBV7-3	16	CASSLKVGTPVYEQFF
TRBJ2-2	NA	TRBV7-3	13	CASSKGSAGELFF
TRBJ1-1	few	TRBV3-1/TRBV3-2	15	CASSQQGRGNTEAFF
TRBJ1-3	NA	TRBV5-1	15	CASSSRGFDGNTIYF
TRBJ1-5	NA	TRBV6-1	13	CASSEADRVPQHF
TRBJ2-4	NA	TRBV10-1	14	CASSPRDRENIQYF
TRBJ2-1	NA	TRBV4-2	18	CASSHGSSGASPYNEQFF
TRBJ1-1	NA	TRBV19	11	CASRVGTEAFF
TRBJ1-1	NA	TRBV7-9	13	CASSPRESSEAFF
TRBJ1-2	NA	TRBV12-3/TRBV12-4	13	CASSPRTAMGYTF
TRBJ1-3	few	TRBV18	17	CASSPIVKGQAGNTIYF
TRBJ2-2	NA	TRBV4-1	14	CASSQESHTGELFF
TRBJ2-3	NA	TRBV4-2	17	CASSQESTGAFTDTQYF
TRBJ1-2	NA	TRBV27	17	CASSLSRGTGANYGYTF
TRBJ2-5	NA	TRBV5-1	15	CASSFSGGSQETQYF
TRBJ2-7	NA	TRBV7-9	14	CAIHPDNRVYEQYF
TRBJ1-2	NA	TRBV28	15	CASRAASDRGYGYTF
TRBJ2-2	once	TRBV5-6	16	CASSGAGGPYTGELFF
TRBJ2-7	NA	TRBV10-2	16	CASRPRLAGEVYEQYF
TRBJ1-1	NA	TRBV27	16	CASSPISRGLRTEAFF
TRBJ2-5	NA	TRBV19	16	CASSIAATGVQETQYF
TRBJ1-6	once	TRBV3-1/TRBV3-2	13	CASSSDRSSPLHF
TRBJ1-2	NA	TRBV7-8	16	CASSLGGAGTPYGYTF
TRBJ2-7	NA	TRBV5-1	14	CASSLAGGTYEQYF
TRBJ1-2	NA	TRBV15	14	CATSRDRDSYGYTF
TRBJ2-1	NA	TRBV5-1	15	CASSVGRGVYNEQFF
TRBJ1-5	few	TRBV6-1	14	CASSESRAGSAQHF
TRBJ1-1	NA	TRBV2	12	CASSERVLEAFF
TRBJ1-3	once	TRBV7-9	15	CASRQPPGAGNTIYF
TRBJ2-7	NA	TRBV15	13	CATSERGGDEQYF
TRBJ2-1	NA	TRBV20-1	11	CSAPRGNEQFF
TRBJ1-5	NA	TRBV10-3	15	CAISEESVGNQPQHF
TRBJ1-1	NA	TRBV18	12	CASSPDRSEAFF
TRBJ1-1	once	TRBV30	14	CAWSVLQGGTEAFF
TRBJ1-2	NA	TRBV20-1	15	CSASSTGTGIGGYTF
TRBJ2-7	NA	TRBV5-1	14	CASSPGTGNYEQYF
TRBJ2-2	once	TRBV5-1	16	CASSLSLVGNTGELFF
TRBJ2-3	NA	TRBV12-5	18	CASGFGLAGGISTDTQYF
TRBJ2-2	NA	TRBV24-1	11	CATRDTGELFF
TRBJ2-7	NA	TRBV7-6	12	CASSPGQYEQYF
TRBJ2-5	NA	TRBV12-3/TRBV12-4	13	CASSFAGKETQYF
TRBJ1-2	NA	TRBV6-5	15	CASRPGSSTNGGYTF
TRBJ1-4	NA	TRBV14	13	CASSTGTGEKLFF
TRBJ1-3	NA	TRBV13	15	CASSIDRGSGNTIYF
TRBJ1-6	NA	TRBV3-1/TRBV3-2	14	CASSQGSGHSPLHF
TRBJ2-4	NA	TRBV11-2	19	CASSLAPRGGFSAKNIQYF
TRBJ1-5	NA	TRBV5-3	14	CARSPKGGKQPQHF